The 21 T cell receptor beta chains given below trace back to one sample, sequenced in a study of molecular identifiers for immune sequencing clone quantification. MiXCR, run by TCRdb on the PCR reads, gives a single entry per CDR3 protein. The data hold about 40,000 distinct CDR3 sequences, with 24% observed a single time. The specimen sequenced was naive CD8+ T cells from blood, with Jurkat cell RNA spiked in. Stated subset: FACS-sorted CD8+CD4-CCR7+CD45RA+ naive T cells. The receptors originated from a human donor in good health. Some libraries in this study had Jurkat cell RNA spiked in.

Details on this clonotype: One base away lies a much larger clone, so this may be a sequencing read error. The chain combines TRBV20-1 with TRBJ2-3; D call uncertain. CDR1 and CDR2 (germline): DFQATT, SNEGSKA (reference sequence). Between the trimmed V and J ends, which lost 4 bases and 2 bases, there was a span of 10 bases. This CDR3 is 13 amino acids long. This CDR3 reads CSAKASITDTQYF. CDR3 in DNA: TGCAGTGCTAAAGCCTCAATCACAGATACGCAGTATTTT.

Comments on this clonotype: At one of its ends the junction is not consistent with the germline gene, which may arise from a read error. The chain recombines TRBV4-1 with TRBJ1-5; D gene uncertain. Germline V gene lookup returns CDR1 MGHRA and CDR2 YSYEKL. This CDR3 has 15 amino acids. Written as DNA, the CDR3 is TGCACCAGCAGTCCGATAAGAGGAGGCAATCAGCCCCGGCATTTT. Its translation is CTSSPIRGGNQPRHF.

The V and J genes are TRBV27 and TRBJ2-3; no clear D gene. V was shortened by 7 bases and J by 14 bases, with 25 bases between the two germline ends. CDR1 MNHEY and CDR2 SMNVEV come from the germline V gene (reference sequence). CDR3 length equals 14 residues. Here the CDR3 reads CASTPGHRTDMLYF. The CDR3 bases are TGTGCCAGCACCCCGGGCCATCGCACAGATATGCTGTATTTT.

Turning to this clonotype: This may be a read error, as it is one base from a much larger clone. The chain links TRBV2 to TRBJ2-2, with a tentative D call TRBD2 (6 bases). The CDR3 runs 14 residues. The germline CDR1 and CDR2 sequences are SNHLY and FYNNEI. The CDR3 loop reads CASSWDWNPGELFF. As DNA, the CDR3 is TGTGCCAGCAGTTGGGACTGGAACCCCGGGGAGCTGTTTTTT.

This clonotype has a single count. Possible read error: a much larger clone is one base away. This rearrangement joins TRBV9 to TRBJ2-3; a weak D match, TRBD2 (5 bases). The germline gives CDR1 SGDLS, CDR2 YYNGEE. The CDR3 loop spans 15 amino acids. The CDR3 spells CACSETGFSTDTQYF. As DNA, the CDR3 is TGTGCCTGCAGCGAGACGGGGTTTAGCACAGATACGCAGTATTTT.

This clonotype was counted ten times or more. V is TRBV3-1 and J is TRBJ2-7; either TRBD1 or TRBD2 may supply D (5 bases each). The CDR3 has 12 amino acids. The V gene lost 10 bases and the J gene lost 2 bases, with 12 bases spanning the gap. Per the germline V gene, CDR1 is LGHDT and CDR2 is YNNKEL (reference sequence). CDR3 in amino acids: CATRGVAYEQYF. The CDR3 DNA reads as TGTGCCACACGAGGGGTCGCCTACGAGCAGTACTTC.

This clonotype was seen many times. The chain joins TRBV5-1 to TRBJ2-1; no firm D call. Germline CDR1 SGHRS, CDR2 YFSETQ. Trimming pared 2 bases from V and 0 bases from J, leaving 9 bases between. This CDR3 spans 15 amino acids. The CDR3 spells CASSFEESSYNEQFF. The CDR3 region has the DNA TGCGCCAGCAGCTTCGAAGAGAGCTCCTACAATGAGCAGTTCTTC.

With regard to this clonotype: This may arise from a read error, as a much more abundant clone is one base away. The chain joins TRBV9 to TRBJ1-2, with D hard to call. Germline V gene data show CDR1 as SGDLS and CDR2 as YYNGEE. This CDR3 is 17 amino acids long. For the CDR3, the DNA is TGTGCCAGCAGCTCTCCTGGCGGGCTTGATACGAGTTATGGCTTCACCTTC. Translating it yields CASSSPGGLDTSYGFTF. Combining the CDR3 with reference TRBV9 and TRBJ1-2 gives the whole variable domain DSGVTQTPKHLITATGQRVTLRCSPRSGDLSVYWYQQSLDQGLQFLIQYYNGEERAKGNILERFSAQQFPDLHSELNLSSLELGDSALYFCASSSPGGLDTSYGFTFGSGTRLTVV.

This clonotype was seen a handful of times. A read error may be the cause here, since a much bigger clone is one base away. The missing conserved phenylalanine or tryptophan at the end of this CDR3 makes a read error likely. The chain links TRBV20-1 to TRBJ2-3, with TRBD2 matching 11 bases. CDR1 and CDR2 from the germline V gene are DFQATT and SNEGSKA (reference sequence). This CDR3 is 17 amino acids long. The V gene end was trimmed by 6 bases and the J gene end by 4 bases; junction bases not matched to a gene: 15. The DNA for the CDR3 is TGCAGTGCCCGGTTCCCGATTACTAGCGGGAGCGCAGATACGCAGTATCTT. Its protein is CSARFPITSGSADTQYL.

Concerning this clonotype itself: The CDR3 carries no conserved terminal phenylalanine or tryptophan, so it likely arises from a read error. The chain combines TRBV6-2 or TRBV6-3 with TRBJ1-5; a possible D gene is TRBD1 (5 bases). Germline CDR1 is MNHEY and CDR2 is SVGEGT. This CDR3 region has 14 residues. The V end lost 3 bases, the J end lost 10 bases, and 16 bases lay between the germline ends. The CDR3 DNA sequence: TGTGCCAGCAGTTATTCTCAAACAGGCTTCCCCCAGCATTCT. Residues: CASSYSQTGFPQHS.

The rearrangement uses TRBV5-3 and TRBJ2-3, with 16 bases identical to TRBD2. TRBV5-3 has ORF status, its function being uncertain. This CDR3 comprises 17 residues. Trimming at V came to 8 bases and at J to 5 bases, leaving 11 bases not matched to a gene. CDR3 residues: CASSPGTSGGAGDTQYF. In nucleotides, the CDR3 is TGTGCCAGCAGCCCCGGGACTAGCGGGGGGGCCGGAGATACGCAGTATTTT.

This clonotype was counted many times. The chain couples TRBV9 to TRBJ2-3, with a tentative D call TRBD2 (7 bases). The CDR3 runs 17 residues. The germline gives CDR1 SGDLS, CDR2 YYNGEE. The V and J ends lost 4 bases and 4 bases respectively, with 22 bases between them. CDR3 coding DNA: TGTGCCAGCAGCCCTGCTTGGGGAGCGGGGACATCAGATACGCAGTATTTT. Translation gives CASSPAWGAGTSDTQYF.

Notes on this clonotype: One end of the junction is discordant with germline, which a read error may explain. CDR3 sequence reads: CCARDQQGDTGELFF. CDR3 bases: TGCTGTGCTAGAGATCAACAGGGCGACACCGGGGAGCTGTTTTTT. The chain carries TRBV20-1 and TRBJ2-2, with a weak D call TRBD1 (6 bases). There are 15 residues in the CDR3. Germline-derived CDR1 and CDR2 are DFQATT and SNEGSKA (reference sequence).

CDR3 nucleotides: TGTGCCACCAGCGACGGCCCAGCGGGAGGGTTTGCTGAGCAGTTCTTC. This codes for CATSDGPAGGFAEQFF. The chain is built from TRBV15 and TRBJ2-1; 10 bases align to TRBD2. Trimming cost V 5 bases and J 9 bases; bases outside gene matches: 13. Per germline, CDR1 LNHNV and CDR2 YYDKDF (reference sequence). The CDR3 covers 16 residues.

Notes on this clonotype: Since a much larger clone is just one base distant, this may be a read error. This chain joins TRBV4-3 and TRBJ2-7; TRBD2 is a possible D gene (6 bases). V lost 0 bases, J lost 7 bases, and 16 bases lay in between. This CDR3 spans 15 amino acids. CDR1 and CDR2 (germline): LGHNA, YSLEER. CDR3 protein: CASSQDGGRRREQYF. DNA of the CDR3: TGCGCCAGCAGCCAAGACGGAGGGCGGAGGCGGGAGCAGTACTTC.

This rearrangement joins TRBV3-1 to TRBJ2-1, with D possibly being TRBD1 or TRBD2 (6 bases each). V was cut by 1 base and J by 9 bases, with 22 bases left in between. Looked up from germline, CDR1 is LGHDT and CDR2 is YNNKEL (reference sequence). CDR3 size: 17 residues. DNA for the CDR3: TGTGCCAGCAGCCAAGTTGGGGGGCCCCCCTTATACGGTGAGCAGTTCTTC. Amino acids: CASSQVGGPPLYGEQFF.

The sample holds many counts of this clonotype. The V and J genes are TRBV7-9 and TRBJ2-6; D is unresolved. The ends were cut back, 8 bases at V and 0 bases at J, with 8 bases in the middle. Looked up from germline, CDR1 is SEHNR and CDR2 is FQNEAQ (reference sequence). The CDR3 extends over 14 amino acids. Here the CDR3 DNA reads TGTGCCAGCGGGTCAAGCTCTGGGGCCAACGTCCTGACTTTC. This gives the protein CASGSSSGANVLTF.

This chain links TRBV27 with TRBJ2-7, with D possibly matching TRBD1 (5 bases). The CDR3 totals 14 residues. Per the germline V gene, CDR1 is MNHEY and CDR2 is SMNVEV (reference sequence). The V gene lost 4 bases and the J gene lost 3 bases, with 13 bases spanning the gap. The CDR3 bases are TGTGCCAGCAGTTGGGCAGGGCCCGGCTACGAGCAGTACTTC. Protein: CASSWAGPGYEQYF.

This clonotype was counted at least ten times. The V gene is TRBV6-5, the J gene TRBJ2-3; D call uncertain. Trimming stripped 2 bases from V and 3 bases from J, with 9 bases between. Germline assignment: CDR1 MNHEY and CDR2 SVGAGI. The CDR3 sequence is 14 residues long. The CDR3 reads CASSYGRPTDTQYF. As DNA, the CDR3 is TGTGCCAGCAGTTACGGGCGGCCGACAGATACGCAGTATTTT.

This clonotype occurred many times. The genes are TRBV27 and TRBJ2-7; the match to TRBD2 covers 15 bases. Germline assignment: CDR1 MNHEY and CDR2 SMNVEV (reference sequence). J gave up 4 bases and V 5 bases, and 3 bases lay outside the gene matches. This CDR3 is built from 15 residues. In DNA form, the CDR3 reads TGTGCCAGCAGTCCAGGGACTAGCGGGAGGTACGAGCAGTACTTC. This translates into CASSPGTSGRYEQYF.

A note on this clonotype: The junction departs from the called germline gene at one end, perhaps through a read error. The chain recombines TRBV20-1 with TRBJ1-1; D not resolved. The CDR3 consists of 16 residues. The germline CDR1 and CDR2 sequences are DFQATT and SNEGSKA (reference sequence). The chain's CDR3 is CSANPQDPTDAAEAYF. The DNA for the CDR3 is TGCAGTGCTAACCCTCAGGACCCAACCGATGCGGCTGAAGCTTACTTT.